Presented here are 14 T cell receptor beta chains from one specimen sequenced in a study of radiotherapy plus CTLA-4 blockade in lung cancer (dated 2018 in TCRdb). Libraries were constructed by the immunoSEQ multiplex PCR assay. What TCRdb holds here is the immuneACCESS table cut down to in-frame rearrangements. Part of the clones is not present; checked against another copy, under half of the missing clones reflect an unresolved V gene, and the others are unexplained. This sample is represented by fewer than 100,000 clones; under 90% of them were singletons. 0.79% of the sample is taken by the ten largest. The sequencing here drew on peripheral blood, taken from a patient treated with radiotherapy plus ipilimumab. The receptors come from a human donor with non-small cell lung cancer who had stable disease on radiotherapy plus ipilimumab.

About this clone itself: A read error may account for a junction end that differs from germline. This chain uses TRBV6-5 with TRBJ2-3; D might be TRBD1 or TRBD2, each matching 5 bases. Germline lookup yields CDR1 MNHEY and CDR2 SVGAGI. The CDR3 covers 13 residues. Here the CDR3 DNA reads TGTGCCGGCAGCTTGACAGCGGATGACACGCAGTATTTT. Protein sequence: CAGSLTADDTQYF.

This clone was found once. The chain is built from TRBV6-5 and TRBJ2-7; possible D gene TRBD2, 6 bases. Germline CDR1 MNHEY, CDR2 SVGAGI. Trimming took off 4 bases at V and 6 bases at J, with 13 bases between the two ends. There are 13 residues in the CDR3. CDR3 nucleotide sequence: TGTGCCAGCAGTTCCGCCGTCGGGGGCGAGCAGTACTTC. Protein sequence: CASSSAVGGEQYF.

This clone appeared a few times. The chain joins TRBV5-8 to TRBJ2-2; 7 bases line up with TRBD1. Germline lookup yields CDR1 SGHTS and CDR2 YDEGEE. CDR3 length equals 15 residues. V shed 5 bases and J 2 bases; nucleotides not matched to a gene: 6. The CDR3 region is CASRLTGRNTGELFF. The CDR3 bases are TGTGCCAGCAGACTGACAGGGCGTAACACCGGGGAGCTGTTTTTT. The full variable domain, completed using reference TRBV5-8 and TRBJ2-2, is EAGVTQSPTHLIKTRGQQATLRCSPISGHTSVYWYQQALGLGLQFLLWYDEGEERNRGNFPPRFSGRQFPNYSSELNVNALELEDSALYLCASRLTGRNTGELFFGEGSRLTVL.

The chain has TRBV28 and TRBJ2-2; D ambiguous. This CDR3 is built from 12 residues. V was pared by 8 bases and J by 6 bases, with 10 bases between. Germline CDR1 reads MDHEN; CDR2 reads SYDVKM. In DNA, the CDR3 is TGTGCCAGCTATGGCGTGGCCGGGGAGCTGTTTTTT. It specifies CASYGVAGELFF.

The chain employs TRBV28 and TRBJ2-7, with D possibly matching TRBD1 (5 bases). Germline CDR1 MDHEN, CDR2 SYDVKM. The CDR3 sequence is 14 residues long. V lost 2 bases and J lost 2, with 10 bases in between. In DNA form, the CDR3 reads TGTGCCAGCAGTTTAGCTCAGGGCACCTACGAGCAGTACTTC. Its protein is CASSLAQGTYEQYF.

The DNA for the CDR3 is TGTGCCAGCAAACCCAATAGACAGGGAGCGCAGGTCCTGACTTTC. Protein product: CASKPNRQGAQVLTF. The gene calls are TRBV7-6 and TRBJ2-6, with 7 bases lining up with TRBD1. V trimming: 7 bases; J trimming: 13 bases; junction bases outside the gene matches: 16. CDR3 length: 15 amino acids. Per germline, CDR1 SGHVS and CDR2 FNYEAQ.

The V call is TRBV28, the J call TRBJ2-5, with a tentative D call TRBD1 (6 bases). The CDR3 length is 18 residues. V lost 6 bases to trimming and J lost 7 bases, with 30 bases between them. Looked up from germline, CDR1 is MDHEN and CDR2 is SYDVKM. The DNA of the CDR3 is TGTGCCAGCAGCCCATCCGGGACACTCGCCGGGGCCAAGGGGACCCAGTACTTC. Translation: CASSPSGTLAGAKGTQYF.

The chain links TRBV5-1 to TRBJ1-1, with D perhaps TRBD1 (5 bases). The V end lost 2 bases, the J end lost 5 bases, and 16 bases lay between the germline ends. CDR3 length: 15 residues. From germline, CDR1 is SGHRS and CDR2 YFSETQ. The CDR3 sequence: CASSLIQGSRTEAFF. The CDR3 DNA is TGCGCCAGCAGCTTAATCCAGGGTTCGCGGACTGAAGCTTTCTTT.

V usage is TRBV7-2 and J usage is TRBJ2-7, with 8 bases lining up with TRBD2. Germline V gene data show CDR1 as SGHTA and CDR2 as FQGNSA. With V trimmed by 5 bases and J by 6 bases, 3 bases remained unmatched. CDR3 length equals 12 residues. The CDR3 loop reads CASSPSGSEQYF. The CDR3 DNA reads as TGTGCCAGCAGCCCGAGCGGGAGCGAGCAGTACTTC.

The rearrangement links TRBV6-1 to TRBJ2-1, with 9 bases fitting TRBD1. Trimming at V came to 6 bases and at J to 2 bases, leaving 5 bases not matched to a gene. The CDR3 is made up of 15 amino acids. Germline CDR1 MNHNS, CDR2 SASEGT. Here the CDR3 DNA reads TGTGCCAGCAGCGAGGGACAGGGCCCCTACAATGAGCAGTTCTTC. Its translation: CASSEGQGPYNEQFF.

V usage is TRBV30 and J usage is TRBJ2-3; TRBD2 aligns across 7 bases. The CDR3 extends over 13 amino acids. Losses at the gene ends were 5 bases for V and 0 bases for J; bases not matched to a gene: 2. The germline V gene has CDR1 GTSNPN and CDR2 SVGIG (reference sequence). The CDR3, as DNA: TGTGCCTGGGCGGGAGCCAGCACAGATACGCAGTATTTT. It is translated as CAWAGASTDTQYF.

This chain links TRBV4-2 with TRBJ2-3, with 10 bases that match TRBD2. This CDR3 is 20 amino acids long. From germline, CDR1 is LGHNA and CDR2 YNFKEQ. With 0 bases clipped from V and 2 bases from J, the junction kept 14 bases outside the gene matches. The CDR3: CASSQEVAGGQIDFTDTQYF. CDR3 bases: TGTGCCAGCAGCCAAGAGGTAGCGGGGGGCCAAATAGACTTCACAGATACGCAGTATTTT.

V gene TRBV30 combines with J gene TRBJ1-1; D ambiguous. V was shortened by 1 base and J by 6 bases, with 9 bases between the two germline ends. This CDR3 contains 12 residues. Germline-derived CDR1 and CDR2 are GTSNPN and SVGIG (reference sequence). Written as DNA, the CDR3 is TGTGCCTGGAGTGGCCCGGGATCTGAAGCTTTCTTT. This sequence encodes CAWSGPGSEAFF.

This rearrangement joins TRBV6-1 to TRBJ1-6; D uncertain. This CDR3 contains 15 residues. Looked up from germline, CDR1 is MNHNS and CDR2 is SASEGT. V gave up 4 bases and J gave up 8 bases, with 15 bases separating them. The CDR3: CASSGDPPRYSPLHF. The CDR3 DNA reads TGTGCCAGCAGTGGAGACCCCCCGAGATATTCACCCCTCCACTTT.